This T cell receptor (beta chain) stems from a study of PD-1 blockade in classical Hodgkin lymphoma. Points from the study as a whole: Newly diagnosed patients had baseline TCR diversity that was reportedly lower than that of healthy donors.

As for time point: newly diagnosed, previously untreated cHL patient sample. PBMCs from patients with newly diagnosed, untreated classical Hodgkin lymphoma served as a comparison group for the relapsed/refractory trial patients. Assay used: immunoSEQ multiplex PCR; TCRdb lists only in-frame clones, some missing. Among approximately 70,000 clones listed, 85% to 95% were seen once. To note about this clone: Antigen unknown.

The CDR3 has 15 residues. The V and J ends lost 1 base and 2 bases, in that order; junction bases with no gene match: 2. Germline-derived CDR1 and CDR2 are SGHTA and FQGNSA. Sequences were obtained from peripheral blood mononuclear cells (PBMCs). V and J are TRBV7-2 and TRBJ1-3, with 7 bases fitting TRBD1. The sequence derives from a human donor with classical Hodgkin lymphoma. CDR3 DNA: TGTGCCAGCAGCTTAGTGGGGACAGCTGGAAACACCATATATTTT. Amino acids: CASSLVGTAGNTIYF.